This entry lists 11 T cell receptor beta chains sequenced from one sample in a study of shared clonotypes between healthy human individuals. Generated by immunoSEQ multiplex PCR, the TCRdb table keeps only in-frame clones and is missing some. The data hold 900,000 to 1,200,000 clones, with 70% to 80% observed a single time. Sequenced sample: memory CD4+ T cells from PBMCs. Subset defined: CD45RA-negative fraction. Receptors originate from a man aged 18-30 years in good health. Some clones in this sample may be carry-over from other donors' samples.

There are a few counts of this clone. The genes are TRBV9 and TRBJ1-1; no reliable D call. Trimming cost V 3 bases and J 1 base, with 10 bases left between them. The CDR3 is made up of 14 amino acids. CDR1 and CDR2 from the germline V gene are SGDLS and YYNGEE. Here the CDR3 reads CASSEGNRNTEAFF. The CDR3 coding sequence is TGTGCCAGCAGCGAGGGTAACCGGAACACTGAAGCTTTCTTT. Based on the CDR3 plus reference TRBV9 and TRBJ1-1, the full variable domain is DSGVTQTPKHLITATGQRVTLRCSPRSGDLSVYWYQQSLDQGLQFLIQYYNGEERAKGNILERFSAQQFPDLHSELNLSSLELGDSALYFCASSEGNRNTEAFFGQGTRLTVV.

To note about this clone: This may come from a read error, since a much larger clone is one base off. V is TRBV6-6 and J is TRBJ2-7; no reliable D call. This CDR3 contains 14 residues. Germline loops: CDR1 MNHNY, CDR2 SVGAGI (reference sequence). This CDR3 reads CASGYSDRSYEQYF. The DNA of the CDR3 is TGTGCCAGCGGTTACTCGGACCGCTCCTACGAGCAGTACTTC.

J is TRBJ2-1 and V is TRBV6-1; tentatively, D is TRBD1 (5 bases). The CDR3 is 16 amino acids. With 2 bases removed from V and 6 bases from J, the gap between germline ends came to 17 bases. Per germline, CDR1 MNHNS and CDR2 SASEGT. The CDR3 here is CASSEQPGRVVNEQFF. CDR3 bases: TGTGCCAGCAGTGAACAACCCGGCAGGGTGGTCAATGAGCAGTTCTTC.

CDR3 bases: TGTGCCAGCATCCGCCAGGGGTTATACGACTATGGCTACACCTTC. Translation gives CASIRQGLYDYGYTF. The V and J genes are TRBV2 and TRBJ1-2; D might be TRBD1 (6 bases). From germline, CDR1 is SNHLY and CDR2 FYNNEI. The V end was cut by 7 bases, the J end by 3 bases, with 18 bases between. There are 15 residues in the CDR3.

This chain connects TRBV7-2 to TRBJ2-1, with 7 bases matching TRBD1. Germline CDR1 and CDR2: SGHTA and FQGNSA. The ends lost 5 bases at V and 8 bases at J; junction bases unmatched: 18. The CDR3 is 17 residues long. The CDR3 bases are TGTGCCAGCAGCCCTCCGACAGGGTGGGGCGGTTACGATGAGCAGTTCTTC. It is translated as CASSPPTGWGGYDEQFF.

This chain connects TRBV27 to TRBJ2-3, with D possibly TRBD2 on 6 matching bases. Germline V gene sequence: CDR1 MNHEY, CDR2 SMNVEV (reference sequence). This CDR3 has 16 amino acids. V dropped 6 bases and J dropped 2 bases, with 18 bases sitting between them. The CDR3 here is CASRKGVSGITDTQYF. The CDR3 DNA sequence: TGTGCCAGCAGGAAAGGTGTTAGCGGAATCACAGATACGCAGTATTTT.

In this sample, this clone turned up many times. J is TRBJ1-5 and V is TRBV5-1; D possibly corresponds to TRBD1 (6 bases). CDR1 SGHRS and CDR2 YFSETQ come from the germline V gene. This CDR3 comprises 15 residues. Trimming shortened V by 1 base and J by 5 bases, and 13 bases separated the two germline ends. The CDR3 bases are TGCGCCAGCAGCTTGAAAGACAGGAAGGATCAGCCCCAGCATTTT. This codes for CASSLKDRKDQPQHF.

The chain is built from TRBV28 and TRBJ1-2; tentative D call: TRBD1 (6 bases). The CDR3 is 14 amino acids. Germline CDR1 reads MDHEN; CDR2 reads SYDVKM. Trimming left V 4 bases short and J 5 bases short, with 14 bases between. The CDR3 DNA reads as TGTGCCAGCAGTTCCCCCGCAGGGGCATATGGCTACACCTTC. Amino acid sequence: CASSSPAGAYGYTF.

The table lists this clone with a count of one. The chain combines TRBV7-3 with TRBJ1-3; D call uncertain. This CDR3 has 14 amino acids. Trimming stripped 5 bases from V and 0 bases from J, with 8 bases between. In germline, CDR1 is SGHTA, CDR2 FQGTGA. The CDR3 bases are TGTGCCAGCAGCCCAGCCAGCTCTGGAAACACCATATATTTT. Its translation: CASSPASSGNTIYF.

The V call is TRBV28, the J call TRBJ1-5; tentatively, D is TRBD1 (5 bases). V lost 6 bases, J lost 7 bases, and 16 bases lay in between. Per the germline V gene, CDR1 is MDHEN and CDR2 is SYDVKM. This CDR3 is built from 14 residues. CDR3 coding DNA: TGTGCCAGCAGCGACTCCAGGGAGTGGCAGCCCCAGCATTTT. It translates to CASSDSREWQPQHF.

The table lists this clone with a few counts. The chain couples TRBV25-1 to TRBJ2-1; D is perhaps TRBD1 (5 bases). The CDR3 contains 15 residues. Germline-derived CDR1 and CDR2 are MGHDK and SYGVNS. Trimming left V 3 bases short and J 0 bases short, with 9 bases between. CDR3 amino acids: CASSDQGLSYNEQFF. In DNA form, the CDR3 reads TGTGCCAGCAGTGACCAGGGCCTCTCCTACAATGAGCAGTTCTTC.